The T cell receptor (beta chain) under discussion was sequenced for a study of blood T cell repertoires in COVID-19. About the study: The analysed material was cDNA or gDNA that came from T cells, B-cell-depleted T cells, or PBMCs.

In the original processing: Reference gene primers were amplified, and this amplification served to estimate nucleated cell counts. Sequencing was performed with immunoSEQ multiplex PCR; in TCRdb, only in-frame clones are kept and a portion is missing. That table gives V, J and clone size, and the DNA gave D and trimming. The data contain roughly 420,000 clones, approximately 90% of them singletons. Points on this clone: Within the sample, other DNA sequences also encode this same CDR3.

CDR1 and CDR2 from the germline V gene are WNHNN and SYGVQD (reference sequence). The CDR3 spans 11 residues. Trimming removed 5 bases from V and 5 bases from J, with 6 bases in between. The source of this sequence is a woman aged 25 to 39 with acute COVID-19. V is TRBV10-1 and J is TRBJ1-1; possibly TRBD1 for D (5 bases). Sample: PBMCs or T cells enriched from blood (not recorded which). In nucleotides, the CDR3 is TGCGCCAGCAGTCGGGGGACTGAAGCTTTCTTT. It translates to CASSRGTEAFF.